The 10 T cell receptor beta chains reported below all come from one sample, sequenced in a study of blood T cell repertoires in COVID-19 (dated by TCRdb to between 2020 and 2021). Receptor amplification or capture employed the immunoSEQ multiplex PCR assay. TCRdb obtained this table from immuneACCESS and retained in-frame rearrangements with V and J assigned. These tables miss some clones; where compared with another copy, unresolved V genes account for less than half of the shortfall, and the remainder is unexplained. For this sample the table gives under 120,000 clones, of which about 85% were detected only once. The ten largest clones add up to 2% to 2.5% of the sample. Specimen: peripheral blood. These TCRs come from a human donor in a cohort sampled during active COVID-19.

This clone was seen a handful of times. V gene TRBV28 combines with J gene TRBJ1-1; 8 bases are a match to TRBD1. CDR3 size: 15 residues. CDR1 is MDHEN and CDR2 is SYDVKM in the germline V gene. With 3 bases clipped from V and 2 bases from J, the junction kept 5 bases outside the gene matches. The CDR3 DNA is TGTGCCAGCAGTTTTTGGGGACAGGCTAACACTGAAGCTTTCTTT. It encodes CASSFWGQANTEAFF.

This clone was seen once. Here the CDR3 reads CASSYSGRVIDTQYF. The CDR3 DNA reads TGTGCCAGCAGTTACTCGGGCAGGGTGATAGATACGCAGTATTTT. The chain recombines TRBV6-5 with TRBJ2-3; a weak D match, TRBD1 (5 bases). The germline V and J ends were trimmed by 0 bases and 5 bases, with 12 bases remaining between them. The CDR3 is 15 residues long. Germline V CDR1 and CDR2: MNHEY, SVGAGI.

The J gene is TRBJ1-1, the V gene TRBV5-1; TRBD1 aligns across 10 bases. This CDR3 has 17 amino acids. Unmatched junction bases numbered 9, after V lost 4 bases and J lost 0 bases. CDR1 and CDR2 from the germline V gene are SGHRS and YFSETQ. The DNA of the CDR3 is TGCGCCAGCAGCCTCAGGACAGGGGGGAGTTTGAACACTGAAGCTTTCTTT. The encoded protein is CASSLRTGGSLNTEAFF.

This chain joins TRBV5-4 and TRBJ2-1; D call uncertain. This CDR3 comprises 12 residues. The germline CDR1 and CDR2 sequences are SGHNT and YYREEE (reference sequence). V lost 0 bases, J lost 6 bases, and 4 bases lay in between. CDR3: CASSLDSNEQFF. The DNA for the CDR3 is TGTGCCAGCAGCTTGGATAGCAATGAGCAGTTCTTC.

This chain uses TRBV6-2 or TRBV6-3 with TRBJ2-5; a possible D gene is TRBD1 (6 bases). The CDR3 is 14 residues long. Germline values: CDR1 MNHEY, CDR2 SVGEGT. Trimming shortened V by 5 bases and J by 1 base, and 11 bases separated the two germline ends. The CDR3 nucleotides read TGTGCCAGCAGTCGTACGACAGGCCAAGAGACCCAGTACTTC. Its protein is CASSRTTGQETQYF.

The chain is built from TRBV2 and TRBJ2-1; 10 bases agree with TRBD2. The V gene's germline CDR1 is SNHLY and CDR2 FYNNEI. After removal of 7 bases from V and 6 bases from J, the junction contained 9 bases not matched to a gene. The CDR3 sequence is 15 residues long. The CDR3 region has the DNA TGTGCCAGCACCTCAGAAGCGGGGGGGCCCAATGAGCAGTTCTTC. It is translated as CASTSEAGGPNEQFF.

V is TRBV7-2 and J is TRBJ2-5; D is undetermined. Trimming took 5 bases from V and 0 from J, leaving 7 bases between them. The CDR3 is 13 residues long. Germline V gene data show CDR1 as SGHTA and CDR2 as FQGNSA. The CDR3: CASSLMYQETQYF. The DNA of the CDR3 is TGTGCCAGCAGCCTTATGTACCAAGAGACCCAGTACTTC.

The chain combines TRBV5-6 with TRBJ1-2, with 7 bases identical to TRBD1. Germline V gene sequence: CDR1 SGHDT, CDR2 YYEEEE. This CDR3 contains 14 residues. V shed 7 bases, J shed 3 bases, and the junction held 9 bases outside the gene matches. The CDR3 sequence: CASHPYGTDYGYTF. CDR3 in DNA: TGTGCCAGCCACCCTTATGGGACAGACTATGGCTACACCTTC.

This rearrangement joins TRBV6-2 or TRBV6-3 to TRBJ2-7; 10 nucleotides agree with TRBD2. From germline, CDR1 is MNHEY and CDR2 SVGEGT. V lost 2 bases and J lost 6; bases outside the gene matches: 13. The length of the CDR3 is 17 residues. This CDR3 reads CASSYPTGGLAYTEQYF. In DNA, the CDR3 is TGTGCCAGCAGTTACCCCACGGGGGGACTAGCGTATACCGAGCAGTACTTC.

The V call is TRBV5-1, the J call TRBJ2-5; 10 nucleotides match TRBD1. Per the germline V gene, CDR1 is SGHRS and CDR2 is YFSETQ. This CDR3 has 15 residues. V trimming: 2 bases; J trimming: 3 bases; junction bases outside the gene matches: 4. The CDR3, as DNA: TGCGCCAGCAGCTTAATGGGGACAGGGGAAGAGACCCAGTACTTC. Translation: CASSLMGTGEETQYF.